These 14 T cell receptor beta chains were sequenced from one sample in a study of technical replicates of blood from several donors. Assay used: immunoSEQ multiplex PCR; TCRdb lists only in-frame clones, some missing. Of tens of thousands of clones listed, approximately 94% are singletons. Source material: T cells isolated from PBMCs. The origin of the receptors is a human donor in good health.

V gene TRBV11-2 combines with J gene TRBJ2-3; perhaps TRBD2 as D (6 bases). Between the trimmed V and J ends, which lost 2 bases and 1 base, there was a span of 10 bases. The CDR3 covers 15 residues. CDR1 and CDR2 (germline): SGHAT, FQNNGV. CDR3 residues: CASSLIGGRTDTQYF. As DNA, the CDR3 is TGTGCCAGCAGCTTAATTGGAGGGCGCACAGATACGCAGTATTTT.

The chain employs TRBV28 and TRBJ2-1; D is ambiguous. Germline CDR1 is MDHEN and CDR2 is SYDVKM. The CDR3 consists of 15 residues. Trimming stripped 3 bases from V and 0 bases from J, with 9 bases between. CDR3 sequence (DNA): TGTGCCAGCAGTTTTCCCCTAGACTCCTACAATGAGCAGTTCTTC. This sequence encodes CASSFPLDSYNEQFF.

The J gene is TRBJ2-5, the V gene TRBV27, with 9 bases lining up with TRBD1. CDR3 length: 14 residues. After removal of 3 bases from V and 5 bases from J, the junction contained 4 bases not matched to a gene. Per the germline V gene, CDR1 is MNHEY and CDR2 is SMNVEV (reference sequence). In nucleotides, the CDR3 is TGTGCCAGCAGTTTGACAGGGGGTCTCGAGACCCAGTACTTC. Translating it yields CASSLTGGLETQYF.

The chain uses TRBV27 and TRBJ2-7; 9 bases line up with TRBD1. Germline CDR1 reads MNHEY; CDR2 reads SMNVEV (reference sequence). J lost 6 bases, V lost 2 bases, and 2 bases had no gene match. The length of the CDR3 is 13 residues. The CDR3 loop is CASSLGTGLEQYF. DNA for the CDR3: TGTGCCAGCAGTTTAGGGACAGGGCTCGAGCAGTACTTC.

CDR3: CASSRNLYRAGQPQHF. In DNA, the CDR3 is TGCGCCAGCAGCCGAAATCTGTACAGGGCAGGACAGCCCCAGCATTTT. This chain joins TRBV4-3 and TRBJ1-5; tentative D call: TRBD1 (6 bases). The CDR3 is 16 residues long. Between the trimmed V and J ends, which lost 4 bases and 7 bases, there was a span of 20 bases. Germline V gene data show CDR1 as LGHNA and CDR2 as YSLEER.

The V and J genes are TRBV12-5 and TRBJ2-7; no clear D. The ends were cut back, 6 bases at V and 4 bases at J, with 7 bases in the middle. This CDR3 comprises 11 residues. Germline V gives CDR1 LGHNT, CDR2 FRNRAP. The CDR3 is CASGVTYEQYF. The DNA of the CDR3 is TGTGCTAGTGGGGTTACTTACGAGCAGTACTTC.

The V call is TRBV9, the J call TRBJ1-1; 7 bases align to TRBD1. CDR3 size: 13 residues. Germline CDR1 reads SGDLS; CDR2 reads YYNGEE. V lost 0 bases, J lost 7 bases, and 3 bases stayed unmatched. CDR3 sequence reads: CASSVGGDSEAFF. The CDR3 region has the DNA TGTGCCAGCAGCGTAGGAGGGGACAGTGAAGCTTTCTTT.

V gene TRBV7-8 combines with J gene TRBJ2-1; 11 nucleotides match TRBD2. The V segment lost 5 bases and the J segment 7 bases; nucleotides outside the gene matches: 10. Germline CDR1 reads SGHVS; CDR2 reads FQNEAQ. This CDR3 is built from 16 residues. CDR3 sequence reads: CASSPAIAGGPNEQFF. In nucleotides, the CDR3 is TGTGCCAGCAGCCCTGCTATAGCGGGAGGGCCTAATGAGCAGTTCTTC. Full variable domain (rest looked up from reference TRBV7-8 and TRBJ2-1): GAGVSQSPRYKVAKRGQDVALRCDPISGHVSLFWYQQALGQGPEFLTYFQNEAQLDKSGLPSDRFFAERPEGSVSTLKIQRTQQEDSAVYLCASSPAIAGGPNEQFFGPGTRLTVL.

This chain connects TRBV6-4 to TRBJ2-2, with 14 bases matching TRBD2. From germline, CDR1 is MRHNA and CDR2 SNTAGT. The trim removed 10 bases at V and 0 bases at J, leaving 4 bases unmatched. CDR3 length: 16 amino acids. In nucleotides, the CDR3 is TGTGCCACCAGACTAGCGGGAGGGTCGAACACCGGGGAGCTGTTTTTT. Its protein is CATRLAGGSNTGELFF.

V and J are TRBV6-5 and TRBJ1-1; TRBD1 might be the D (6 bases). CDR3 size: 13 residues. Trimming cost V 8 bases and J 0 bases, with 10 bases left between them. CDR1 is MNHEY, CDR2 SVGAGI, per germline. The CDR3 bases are TGTGCCAGCCTCGGACAGTTGAACACTGAAGCTTTCTTT. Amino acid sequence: CASLGQLNTEAFF.

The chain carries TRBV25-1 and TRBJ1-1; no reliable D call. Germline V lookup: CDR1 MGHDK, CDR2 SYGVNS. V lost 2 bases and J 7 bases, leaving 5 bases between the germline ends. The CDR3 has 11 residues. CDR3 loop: CASSEMSEAFF. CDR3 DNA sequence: TGTGCCAGCAGTGAAATGAGTGAAGCTTTCTTT.

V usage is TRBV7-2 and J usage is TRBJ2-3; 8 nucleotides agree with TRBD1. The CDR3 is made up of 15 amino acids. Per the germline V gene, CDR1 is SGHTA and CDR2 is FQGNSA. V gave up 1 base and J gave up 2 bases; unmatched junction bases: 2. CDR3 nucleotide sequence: TGTGCCAGCAGCTTAGGGACAGGGTACACAGATACGCAGTATTTT. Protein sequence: CASSLGTGYTDTQYF.

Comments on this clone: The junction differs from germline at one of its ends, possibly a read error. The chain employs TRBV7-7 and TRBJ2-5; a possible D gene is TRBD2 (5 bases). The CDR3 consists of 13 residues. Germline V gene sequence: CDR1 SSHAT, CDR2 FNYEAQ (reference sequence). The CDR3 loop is CASSFSGQETQYF. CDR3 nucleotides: TGTGCTAGCAGCTTCTCGGGACAAGAGACCCAGTACTTC. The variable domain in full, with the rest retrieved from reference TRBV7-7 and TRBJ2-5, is GAGVSQSPRYKVTKRGQDVTLRCDPISSHATLYWYQQALGQGPEFLTYFNYEAQPDKSGLPSDRFSAERPEGSISTLTIQRTEQRDSAMYRCASSFSGQETQYFGPGTRLLVL.

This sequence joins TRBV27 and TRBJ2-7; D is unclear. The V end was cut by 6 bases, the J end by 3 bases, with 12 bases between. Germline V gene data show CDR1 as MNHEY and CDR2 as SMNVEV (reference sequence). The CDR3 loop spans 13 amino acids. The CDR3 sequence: CASSQTVLYEQYF. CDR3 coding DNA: TGTGCCAGCAGCCAAACAGTGCTCTACGAGCAGTACTTC.